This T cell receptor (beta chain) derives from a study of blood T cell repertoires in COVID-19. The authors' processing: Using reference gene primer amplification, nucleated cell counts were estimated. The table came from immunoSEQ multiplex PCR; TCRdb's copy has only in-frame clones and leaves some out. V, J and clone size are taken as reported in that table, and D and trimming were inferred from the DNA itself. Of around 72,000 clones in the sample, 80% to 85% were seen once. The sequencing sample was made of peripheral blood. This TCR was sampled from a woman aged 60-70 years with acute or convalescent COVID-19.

CDR3 residues: CASSVGGKGATVNYGYTF. Written as DNA, the CDR3 is TGTGCCAGCAGCGTGGGTGGAAAGGGAGCTACCGTTAACTATGGCTACACCTTC. V and J are TRBV5-6 and TRBJ1-2; D not certain. This CDR3 region has 18 residues. Looked up from germline, CDR1 is SGHDT and CDR2 is YYEEEE. Trimming removed 4 bases from V and 1 base from J, with 23 bases in between.